Below, 25 T cell receptor beta chains from the same sample are listed, as sequenced in a study of CD8 T cells in ankylosing spondylitis. TCRdb passed the 5' RACE reads through MiXCR, listing each CDR3 protein once. The repertoire holds 160,000 or so distinct CDR3 sequences, with around a tenth as singletons. The specimen sequenced was blood, either unsorted or a sorted T cell fraction (not recorded which). The source is a female donor with ankylosing spondylitis or in good health (not recorded which).

J is TRBJ1-1 and V is TRBV4-3, with D tentatively TRBD1 (5 bases). V was shortened by 3 bases and J by 6 bases, with 14 bases between the two germline ends. CDR3 length equals 14 residues. Germline assignment: CDR1 LGHNA and CDR2 YSLEER. The CDR3, as DNA: TGCGCCAGCAGCCATGGGGGGGTGGCAGCTGAAGCTTTCTTT. Amino acids: CASSHGGVAAEAFF.

This clonotype was seen only a few times. V is TRBV7-3 and J is TRBJ1-1; D may be TRBD1 (5 bases). The CDR3 is 14 residues long. Germline CDR1 and CDR2: SGHTA and FQGTGA. Deletions cut 5 bases from V and 1 base from J, with 11 bases between. The DNA for the CDR3 is TGTGCCAGCAGCGTAGACGGACAGAACACTGAAGCTTTCTTT. Translating gives CASSVDGQNTEAFF.

This clonotype occurred many times. The junction does not match germline at one end; this may be a read error. The chain joins TRBV15 to TRBJ2-7; D possibly matches TRBD1 or TRBD2 (5 bases each). The CDR3 is made up of 13 amino acids. Germline CDR1 and CDR2: LNHNV and YYDKDF (reference sequence). CDR3 amino acids: CATSSFWGYEQYF. Written as DNA, the CDR3 is TGTGCCACGAGCAGCTTCTGGGGGTACGAGCAGTACTTC.

The chain is built from TRBV6-1 and TRBJ2-5, with D perhaps TRBD2 (5 bases). CDR3 length: 17 residues. Between the trimmed V and J ends, which lost 6 bases and 5 bases, there was a span of 25 bases. The V gene's germline CDR1 is MNHNS and CDR2 SASEGT. CDR3 region: CASSGWERRPPRETQYF. DNA of the CDR3: TGTGCCAGCAGCGGCTGGGAGCGGAGACCCCCCCGGGAGACCCAGTACTTC.

This clonotype was counted between two and nine times. The chain is built from TRBV7-9 and TRBJ2-1; D possibly matches TRBD1 or TRBD2 (5 bases each). CDR3 length: 13 amino acids. Germline V gene sequence: CDR1 SEHNR, CDR2 FQNEAQ (reference sequence). Trimming removed 5 bases from V and 8 bases from J, with 13 bases in between. The chain's CDR3 is CASSQILGDEQFF. The CDR3 bases are TGTGCCAGCAGCCAGATTTTGGGGGATGAGCAGTTCTTC.

This clonotype showed up just a few times. The chain employs TRBV25-1 and TRBJ2-7, with D maybe TRBD2 (6 bases). V dropped 3 bases and J dropped 2 bases, with 23 bases sitting between them. The CDR3 runs 18 residues. Germline V gives CDR1 MGHDK, CDR2 SYGVNS. CDR3 sequence (DNA): TGTGCCAGCAGTGATTCCCACTATAGGGAGGCCTCCCCCTACGAGCAGTACTTC. This encodes CASSDSHYREASPYEQYF.

The genes are TRBV4-3 and TRBJ2-1; D tentatively reads TRBD1 or TRBD2 (7 bases each). The V end was cut by 3 bases, the J end by 3 bases, with 15 bases between. CDR3 length: 16 residues. Germline CDR1 LGHNA, CDR2 YSLEER. The CDR3 coding sequence is TGCGCCAGCAGCCAGTCAGGGGGGGTAAGCTACAATGAGCAGTTCTTC. This codes for CASSQSGGVSYNEQFF.

The sample holds a few counts of this clonotype. The genes are TRBV3-1 and TRBJ2-7, with 12 bases aligning to TRBD2. Germline V lookup: CDR1 LGHDT, CDR2 YNNKEL (reference sequence). Trimming at V came to 1 base and at J to 1 base, leaving 11 bases not matched to a gene. The CDR3 covers 19 residues. The CDR3 DNA follows: TGTGCCAGCAGCCAAGTAGCTAGCGGGAGGGCCATGGTATCCTACGAGCAGTACTTC. It encodes CASSQVASGRAMVSYEQYF.

This clonotype was counted a few times. The V gene is TRBV7-9, the J gene TRBJ2-7; no firm D call. The CDR3 spans 12 residues. Trimming removed 5 bases at V and 5 bases at J, with 10 bases between. Germline CDR1 reads SEHNR; CDR2 reads FQNEAQ (reference sequence). The CDR3 DNA follows: TGTGCCAGCAGCATAGGGCATGACGAGCAGTACTTC. This gives the protein CASSIGHDEQYF.

This clonotype was seen a few times. V usage is TRBV5-8 and J usage is TRBJ2-1, with 14 bases lining up with TRBD2. V lost 7 bases, J lost 9 bases, and 9 bases stayed unmatched. This CDR3 contains 15 residues. CDR1 and CDR2 from the germline V gene are SGHTS and YDEGEE. This CDR3 reads CASLLHGLAGGEQFF. The CDR3 coding sequence is TGTGCCAGCCTACTTCATGGACTAGCGGGAGGTGAGCAGTTCTTC.

This clonotype was observed a few times. This sequence joins TRBV20-1 and TRBJ2-5; 10 bases align to TRBD1. CDR1 DFQATT and CDR2 SNEGSKA come from the germline V gene (reference sequence). The CDR3 extends over 15 amino acids. Losses at the gene ends were 3 bases for V and 1 base for J; bases not matched to a gene: 5. The DNA of the CDR3 is TGCAGTGCTAGCCGGGGACAGGGGCTCCAAGAGACCCAGTACTTC. Its translation is CSASRGQGLQETQYF.

The rearrangement joins TRBV11-3 to TRBJ1-1; a possible D gene is TRBD1 (5 bases). V dropped 5 bases and J dropped 4 bases, with 14 bases sitting between them. The germline gives CDR1 SGHNT, CDR2 YENEEA. The CDR3 spans 14 residues. CDR3 DNA: TGTGCCAGCAGCCCCGGGGAGGGGTTCACTGAAGCTTTCTTT. It encodes CASSPGEGFTEAFF.

This sequence joins TRBV10-3 and TRBJ2-7, with a weak D call TRBD2 (6 bases). The V and J ends lost 2 bases and 7 bases respectively, with 15 bases between them. The CDR3 contains 14 residues. Germline assignment: CDR1 ENHRY and CDR2 SYGVKD. CDR3 DNA: TGTGCCATCAGTGAGAGTGCGGGAACGAGGGAGCAGTACTTC. The encoded protein is CAISESAGTREQYF.

The table lists this clonotype with many counts. This chain joins TRBV29-1 and TRBJ2-7; D gene uncertain. CDR3 length: 11 amino acids. V was trimmed by 3 bases and J by 3 bases, leaving 6 bases between them. Per the germline V gene, CDR1 is SQVTM and CDR2 is ANQGSEA. CDR3: CSVEWGYEQYF. CDR3 coding DNA: TGCAGCGTTGAGTGGGGCTACGAGCAGTACTTC.

This clonotype was counted ten times or more. The chain has TRBV11-1 and TRBJ2-7; 10 bases agree with TRBD2. The CDR3 covers 19 residues. The germline V gene has CDR1 SGHAT and CDR2 FQDESV (reference sequence). The trim removed 4 bases at V and 2 bases at J, leaving 17 bases unmatched. The CDR3, as DNA: TGTGCCAGCAGCTCACCTCGCCTCCATCAGCGGGAGGGCCCCTACGAGCAGTACTTC. It yields the protein CASSSPRLHQREGPYEQYF.

This clonotype came up a few times. The chain links TRBV6-5 to TRBJ2-7; no firm D call. Germline V gives CDR1 MNHEY, CDR2 SVGAGI. The V end lost 0 bases, the J end lost 5 bases, and 11 bases lay between the germline ends. The CDR3 covers 14 residues. CDR3 loop: CASSYSTLGDEQYF. CDR3 coding DNA: TGTGCCAGCAGTTACTCGACGTTAGGCGACGAGCAGTACTTC.

This clonotype showed up just a few times. This chain joins TRBV24-1 and TRBJ2-5; D perhaps matches TRBD2 (6 bases). The CDR3 consists of 14 residues. Germline V gives CDR1 KGHDR, CDR2 SFDVKD. Deletions cut 0 bases from V and 3 bases from J, with 7 bases between. The CDR3 sequence: CATSDLASEETQYF. The CDR3 bases are TGTGCCACCAGTGATTTGGCTAGCGAAGAGACCCAGTACTTC.

The V gene is TRBV9, the J gene TRBJ1-2; D not certain. V lost 0 bases and J lost 2, with 8 bases in between. Per the germline V gene, CDR1 is SGDLS and CDR2 is YYNGEE. This CDR3 has 14 amino acids. DNA of the CDR3: TGTGCCAGCAGCGTAGGCGGAAGAAACTATGGCTACACCTTC. It is translated as CASSVGGRNYGYTF.

This clonotype came up a few times. V usage is TRBV4-3 and J usage is TRBJ2-7; D is possibly TRBD1 (5 bases). V shed 3 bases and J shed 3 bases, with 9 bases lying between them. Germline V gives CDR1 LGHNA, CDR2 YSLEER. This CDR3 has 13 residues. Here the CDR3 DNA reads TGCGCCAGCAGCCAGGACAAGTACTACGAGCAGTACTTC. This translates into CASSQDKYYEQYF.

This clonotype has a handful of counts. V and J are TRBV20-1 and TRBJ2-1; 13 bases are shared with TRBD2. This CDR3 contains 17 residues. Germline-derived CDR1 and CDR2 are DFQATT and SNEGSKA (reference sequence). V shed 6 bases and J 0 bases; nucleotides not matched to a gene: 8. The CDR3 sequence: CSAKGLAGFHSYNEQFF. In DNA, the CDR3 is TGCAGTGCCAAGGGACTAGCGGGGTTCCACTCCTACAATGAGCAGTTCTTC.

V is TRBV20-1 and J is TRBJ2-1; tentative D call: TRBD1 (5 bases). There are 14 residues in the CDR3. Trimming shortened V by 5 bases and J by 5 bases, and 16 bases separated the two germline ends. Looked up from germline, CDR1 is DFQATT and CDR2 is SNEGSKA (reference sequence). CDR3 sequence: CSADRFRQNNEQFF. As DNA, the CDR3 is TGCAGTGCTGACCGGTTCCGACAGAACAATGAGCAGTTCTTC.

In this sample, this clonotype turned up many times. The rearrangement links TRBV29-1 to TRBJ2-1, with a tentative D call TRBD2 (5 bases). Germline V gives CDR1 SQVTM, CDR2 ANQGSEA. Between the trimmed V and J ends, which lost 4 bases and 10 bases, there was a span of 14 bases. The CDR3 contains 12 residues. Here the CDR3 reads CSVVGPGGEQFF. CDR3 coding DNA: TGCAGCGTTGTAGGGCCGGGCGGGGAGCAGTTCTTC.

This clonotype was seen a handful of times. The chain joins TRBV6-5 to TRBJ1-5, with unresolved D. The CDR3 runs 14 residues. CDR1 MNHEY and CDR2 SVGAGI come from the germline V gene. The V end lost 0 bases, the J end lost 9 bases, and 12 bases lay between the germline ends. The CDR3 protein is CASSYSNAPGPQHF. In nucleotides, the CDR3 is TGTGCCAGCAGTTACTCTAACGCCCCGGGGCCCCAGCATTTT.

The chain combines TRBV7-2 with TRBJ1-1, with D possibly TRBD1 on 6 matching bases. This CDR3 is built from 15 residues. Germline CDR1 and CDR2: SGHTA and FQGNSA. The V and J ends lost 5 bases and 0 bases respectively, with 13 bases between them. In DNA form, the CDR3 reads TGTGCCAGCAGCCTCCGGGACACCATGAACACTGAAGCTTTCTTT. This sequence encodes CASSLRDTMNTEAFF.

This clonotype was found a few times. The chain combines TRBV27 with TRBJ1-2, with 9 bases identical to TRBD1. Germline values: CDR1 MNHEY, CDR2 SMNVEV (reference sequence). The J segment lost 2 bases and the V segment lost 8 bases, leaving 0 bases of the junction unmatched. The CDR3 is 12 amino acids. The CDR3 sequence is CASGQGNYGYTF. CDR3 sequence (DNA): TGTGCCAGCGGACAGGGGAACTATGGCTACACCTTC.